This T cell receptor beta chain was sequenced in a study of shared clonotypes between healthy human individuals. About this clone: Its antigen remains unidentified.

Study results and caveats: Several donors had 5% to 6.5% of their naive CD4 clonotypes in common. Only blood samples were collected, and tissue repertoires likely differ. The genetic and exposure-history diversity represented was limited by few donors.

The CDR3 contains 14 residues. V shed 2 bases, J shed 2 bases, and the junction held 0 bases outside the gene matches. The germline V gene has CDR1 MNHNY and CDR2 SVGAGI (reference sequence). Profiling relied on immunoSEQ multiplex PCR, and the TCRdb table lists in-frame clones only, not all of them. The table records fewer than 1 million clones, roughly 96% of them present only once. Naive CD8 cells lacked CD45RO, underwent positive selection for CCR7 and left out terminally differentiated effector memory CD45RA+ cells. The sequenced sample consisted of naive CD8+ T cells sorted from blood. The rearrangement joins TRBV6-6 to TRBJ1-2; 9 bases fit TRBD1. This TCR was sampled from a man between 25 and 39 years old in good health. CDR3 loop: CASSYGTGNYGYTF. CDR3 nucleotide sequence: TGTGCCAGCAGTTACGGGACAGGGAACTATGGCTACACCTTC.